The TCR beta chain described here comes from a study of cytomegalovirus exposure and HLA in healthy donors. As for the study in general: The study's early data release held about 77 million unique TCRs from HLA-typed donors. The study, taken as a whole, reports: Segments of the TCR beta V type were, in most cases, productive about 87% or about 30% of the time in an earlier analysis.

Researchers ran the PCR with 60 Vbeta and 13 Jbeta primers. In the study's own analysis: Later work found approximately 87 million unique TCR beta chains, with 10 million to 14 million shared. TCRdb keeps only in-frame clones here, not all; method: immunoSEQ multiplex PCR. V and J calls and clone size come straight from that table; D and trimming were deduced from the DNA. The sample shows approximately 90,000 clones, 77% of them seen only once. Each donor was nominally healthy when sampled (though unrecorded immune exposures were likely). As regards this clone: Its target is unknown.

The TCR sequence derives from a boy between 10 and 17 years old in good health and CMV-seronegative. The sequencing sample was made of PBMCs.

The CDR3 loop is CASSRVSSLGEQYF. The CDR3, as DNA: TGTGCCAGCAGCCGAGTATCGAGCCTTGGCGAGCAGTACTTC. The chain is built from TRBV6-5 and TRBJ2-7, with unresolved D. CDR3 length: 14 residues. CDR1 is MNHEY, CDR2 SVGAGI, per germline. The V and J ends lost 6 bases and 6 bases respectively, with 18 bases between them.